This T cell receptor (beta chain) was recorded in a study of post-analysis software for immune sequencing data. The CDR3 spans 14 residues. CDR1 is SNHLY, CDR2 FYNNEI, per germline. V lost 7 bases and J 5 bases, leaving 17 bases between the germline ends. Unique molecular identifiers tagged the TCR beta cDNA libraries. TCRdb passed the PCR reads through MiXCR, listing each CDR3 protein once. This sample yields about 770,000 distinct CDR3 sequences, of which under 60% are seen a single time; 4.9% belongs to the top ten. This clonotype has just one count. The antigen is not known. Study-wide findings and caveats: Relative to controls, patients had 5 or 6 TRBV segments at higher frequency, with TRBV5-6, TRBV5-1 and TRBV20-1 among these. Same-batch samples co-clustered strongly by F measure.

This chain connects TRBV2 to TRBJ1-1; D might be TRBD1 (5 bases). This sequence was found in a girl under 18 with multiple sclerosis. The sequenced sample consisted of blood. The CDR3 DNA is TGTGCCAGCAAACGGGACGGTGTATTTACTGAAGCTTTCTTT. Its translation is CASKRDGVFTEAFF.